These 9 T cell receptor beta chains were all obtained from the same sample, sequenced in a study of cytomegalovirus exposure and HLA in healthy donors (dated by TCRdb to 2017 to 2019). Library method: the immunoSEQ multiplex PCR assay. The multiplex PCR relied on a mix of 60 forward primers for TCR Vbeta segments and 13 reverse primers for TCR Jbeta segments. The table was pulled from immuneACCESS by TCRdb, which kept in-frame rearrangements only. Such tables lose some clones; where checked, under half of the loss comes from unresolved V genes, and the rest has no known cause. Present in this sample are 150,000 to 200,000 clones, 80% to 90% of which were seen just once. The ten largest clonotypes hold about 10% of the sample. The specimen sequenced was PBMCs. The receptors shown here come from a man aged 45 to 65 in good health and CMV-seropositive.

The sample holds a few counts of this clone. V gene TRBV4-2 combines with J gene TRBJ1-1; 9 bases agree with TRBD1. Germline V CDR1 and CDR2: LGHNA, YNFKEQ. The V segment lost 2 bases and the J segment 5 bases; nucleotides outside the gene matches: 6. This CDR3 has 15 amino acids. In DNA form, the CDR3 reads TGTGCCAGCAGCCAATCGGACAGGGGCGGGACTGAAGCTTTCTTT. Encoded protein: CASSQSDRGGTEAFF.

CDR3 amino acids: CATKEGAGTEAFF. DNA for the CDR3: TGTGCCACCAAGGAGGGGGCAGGCACTGAAGCTTTCTTT. V is TRBV28 and J is TRBJ1-1, with TRBD1 identical over 7 bases. Germline V gene lookup returns CDR1 MDHEN and CDR2 SYDVKM. This CDR3 is built from 13 residues. V lost 10 bases and J lost 4; bases outside the gene matches: 9.

The rearrangement joins TRBV28 to TRBJ1-5; D remains ambiguous. The length of the CDR3 is 16 residues. From germline, CDR1 is MDHEN and CDR2 SYDVKM. With 7 bases removed from V and 0 bases from J, the gap between germline ends came to 16 bases. The CDR3 region is CASISRPGNSNQPQHF. The CDR3 DNA is TGTGCCAGCATTTCGAGGCCGGGGAATAGCAATCAGCCCCAGCATTTT.

CDR3 sequence (DNA): TGTGCCAGCAGCTCCACTAGCGGGGAGCAGTTCTTC. Translating gives CASSSTSGEQFF. The chain uses TRBV13 and TRBJ2-1, with 9 bases that match TRBD2. This CDR3 contains 12 residues. V lost 4 bases to trimming and J lost 10 bases; unmatched junction nucleotides: 2. The germline V gene encodes CDR1 PRHDT and CDR2 FYEKMQ (reference sequence).

J is TRBJ2-1 and V is TRBV28, with 11 nucleotides matching TRBD2. Germline assignment: CDR1 MDHEN and CDR2 SYDVKM. Germline trimming cut 2 bases from V and 1 base from J; bases unmatched to any gene: 4. This CDR3 has 17 residues. The CDR3 protein is CASSLKLAGVSYNEQFF. The CDR3 DNA reads TGTGCCAGCAGTTTAAAACTAGCGGGAGTATCCTACAATGAGCAGTTCTTC.

V is TRBV7-2 and J is TRBJ2-1, with 13 bases fitting TRBD2. Losses at the gene ends were 5 bases for V and 4 bases for J; bases not matched to a gene: 5. Germline lookup yields CDR1 SGHTA and CDR2 FQGNSA. The CDR3 is made up of 16 amino acids. The CDR3 protein is CASSQTLAGGYNEQFF. The DNA for the CDR3 is TGTGCCAGCAGCCAAACACTAGCGGGAGGGTACAATGAGCAGTTCTTC.

The J gene is TRBJ2-4, the V gene TRBV28; possible D gene TRBD1, 6 bases. The V gene's germline CDR1 is MDHEN and CDR2 SYDVKM. V was cut by 6 bases and J by 0 bases, with 15 bases left in between. The CDR3 has 16 residues. The CDR3 DNA follows: TGTGCCAGCAGCTCAGGGGAAACCATAGCCAAAAACATTCAGTACTTC. Its protein is CASSSGETIAKNIQYF.

The chain links TRBV9 to TRBJ2-7, with a weak D call TRBD2 (6 bases). Germline assignment: CDR1 SGDLS and CDR2 YYNGEE. The CDR3 is 15 residues long. V lost 0 bases to trimming and J lost 2 bases, with 12 bases between them. CDR3 region: CASSVETGGTYEQYF. The CDR3 coding sequence is TGTGCCAGCAGCGTAGAAACCGGGGGAACCTACGAGCAGTACTTC.

This clone was detected only a few times. In DNA, the CDR3 is TGTGCCAGCAGCTTAGGTAGCGGGGGGGCCTATGAGCAGTTCTTC. Its translation is CASSLGSGGAYEQFF. The rearrangement joins TRBV11-2 to TRBJ2-1; 11 bases line up with TRBD2. Germline CDR1 SGHAT, CDR2 FQNNGV. The CDR3 contains 15 residues. V lost 1 base and J lost 8; bases outside the gene matches: 4.